This T cell receptor beta chain emerged from a study of T cells expressing NK-cell markers. Study context: CD3+CD56+NKG2C+, CD3+CD56+NKG2C- and CD3+CD56-NKG2C+ T cells, once sorted, supplied the TCR beta repertoires.

TCRdb reworked the 5' RACE reads into one entry per CDR3 protein, no DNA. The listing contains 500,000 to 700,000 distinct CDR3 sequences. Study-wide results and limits: No clear determination of HCMV specificity was made for expanded NKG2C+ T cell clones.

Remarks on this clonotype: Its target is not known.

The CDR3 has 14 amino acids. Germline V gives CDR1 SGHVS, CDR2 FQNEAQ. This rearrangement joins TRBV7-8 to TRBJ2-3; TCRdb selects TRBD1, and the lack of DNA leaves this call unchecked. Specimen: blood T cells: a sorted CD56 or NKG2C T cell subset, CD4+ or CD8+ T cells, or bulk PBMC T cells (not recorded which). This sequence originates from a man between 18 and 35 years old in good health. The CDR3 loop reads CASSFGGNTDTQYF.